This is a list of T cell receptor beta chains from one sample in a study of cytomegalovirus exposure and HLA in healthy donors. Method: immunoSEQ multiplex PCR; TCRdb's copy keeps in-frame clones and lacks some. The sample consists of tens of thousands of clones, approximately 97% of them appearing once. The sequenced sample consisted of PBMCs. Receptors were obtained from a young man in good health and CMV-seronegative. The CDR3 runs from the conserved cysteine through the conserved F or W. A D gene is named only where the DNA matches it firmly. Not all rows give a size; the values are once, few, many and, for expanded clones, a class.

length: 15
V: TRBV19
D: TRBD1
J: TRBJ2-7
size: -
CDR3: CASSISSGTGYEQYF
DNA: TGTGCCAGTAGTATAAGCTCCGGGACAGGCTACGAGCAGTACTTC

length: 13
V: TRBV2
D: TRBD1
J: TRBJ1-1
size: -
CDR3: CASTDRGPTEAFF
DNA: TGTGCCAGCACGGACAGGGGGCCAACTGAAGCTTTCTTT

length: 14
V: TRBV2
D: TRBD1
J: TRBJ1-2
size: -
CDR3: CASREDRGPYGYTF
DNA: TGTGCCAGCAGAGAGGACAGGGGGCCCTATGGCTACACCTTC

length: 14
V: TRBV28
D: TRBD1
J: TRBJ1-1
size: -
CDR3: CASSWGTGNTEAFF
DNA: TGTGCCAGCAGTTGGGGGACAGGGAACACTGAAGCTTTCTTT

length: 15
V: TRBV6-1
D: TRBD1
J: TRBJ1-1
size: once
CDR3: CASSGSGTGRTEAFF
DNA: TGTGCCAGCAGTGGATCCGGGACAGGGCGAACTGAAGCTTTCTTT

length: 16
V: TRBV30
D: -
J: TRBJ1-1
size: -
CDR3: CAWIEGGGSRNTEAFF
DNA: TGTGCCTGGATCGAGGGCGGCGGGTCTCGGAACACTGAAGCTTTCTTT

length: 19
V: TRBV2
D: -
J: TRBJ1-2
size: -
CDR3: CAIIELRLSGHSLNYGYTF
DNA: TGTGCCATCATTGAACTGCGGCTTTCGGGACACTCTCTTAACTATGGCTACACCTTC

length: 13
V: TRBV23-1
D: -
J: TRBJ2-7
size: -
CDR3: CASIRPGSYEQYF
DNA: TGCGCCAGCATAAGACCGGGATCCTACGAGCAGTACTTC

length: 14
V: TRBV27
D: -
J: TRBJ1-1
size: -
CDR3: CASSFYGEGTEAFF
DNA: TGTGCCAGCAGTTTTTACGGGGAGGGCACTGAAGCTTTCTTT

length: 14
V: TRBV4-1
D: -
J: TRBJ1-4
size: -
CDR3: CASSQETGNEKLFF
DNA: TGCGCCAGCAGCCAAGAGACAGGAAATGAAAAACTGTTTTTT

length: 13
V: TRBV6-5
D: -
J: TRBJ2-7
size: -
CDR3: CASLGGDTYEQYF
DNA: TGTGCCAGCCTAGGGGGGGACACCTACGAGCAGTACTTC

length: 14
V: TRBV9
D: -
J: TRBJ1-2
size: -
CDR3: CASSSPGRGDGYTF
DNA: TGTGCCAGCAGCTCCCCGGGCAGGGGAGATGGCTACACCTTC

length: 15
V: TRBV9
D: TRBD1
J: TRBJ2-5
size: -
CDR3: CASSVGQGGGETQYF
DNA: TGTGCCAGCAGCGTGGGACAGGGGGGAGGAGAGACCCAGTACTTC

length: 14
V: TRBV5-1
D: -
J: TRBJ1-2
size: once
CDR3: CASSEAAFNYGYTF
DNA: TGCGCCAGCAGCGAGGCAGCCTTTAACTATGGCTACACCTTC

length: 14
V: TRBV10-3
D: -
J: TRBJ1-4
size: -
CDR3: CAIAPEAVGEKLFF
DNA: TGTGCCATCGCGCCGGAGGCCGTCGGTGAAAAACTGTTTTTT

length: 14
V: TRBV5-6
D: -
J: TRBJ1-1
size: -
CDR3: CASSRPQDTAEAFF
DNA: TGTGCCAGCAGCCGACCACAGGACACCGCTGAAGCTTTCTTT

length: 14
V: TRBV6-5
D: -
J: TRBJ1-1
size: -
CDR3: CASAPGQLNTEAFF
DNA: TGTGCCAGCGCCCCTGGGCAGCTGAACACTGAAGCTTTCTTT

length: 13
V: TRBV19
D: TRBD1
J: TRBJ2-5
size: -
CDR3: CASSSGQGETQYF
DNA: TGTGCCAGTAGTTCAGGACAGGGGGAGACCCAGTACTTC

length: 16
V: TRBV6-1
D: -
J: TRBJ1-5
size: -
CDR3: CASSEVGGHSNQPQHF
DNA: TGTGCCAGCAGTGAAGTGGGAGGACATAGCAATCAGCCCCAGCATTTT

length: 15
V: TRBV19
D: -
J: TRBJ1-4
size: -
CDR3: CASSLRRERHEKLFF
DNA: TGTGCCAGTAGTTTGCGGAGGGAAAGGCACGAAAAACTGTTTTTT

length: 15
V: TRBV18
D: TRBD1
J: TRBJ2-2
size: -
CDR3: CASSPTGTGSGELFF
DNA: TGTGCCAGCTCACCTACCGGGACAGGGTCCGGGGAGCTGTTTTTT

length: 15
V: TRBV13
D: -
J: TRBJ2-7
size: -
CDR3: CASSPGLDTDYEQYF
DNA: TGTGCCAGCAGCCCAGGACTTGACACGGACTACGAGCAGTACTTC

length: 15
V: TRBV10-2
D: -
J: TRBJ2-3
size: -
CDR3: CASSNPSEIRDTQYF
DNA: TGCGCCAGCAGCAACCCAAGCGAGATTAGAGATACGCAGTATTTT

length: 14
V: TRBV6-5
D: TRBD1
J: TRBJ2-7
size: -
CDR3: CASSTTDRVNEQYF
DNA: TGTGCCAGCAGCACGACGGACAGGGTCAACGAGCAGTACTTC

length: 16
V: TRBV9
D: -
J: TRBJ2-3
size: -
CDR3: CASSPLGGQFTDTQYF
DNA: TGTGCCAGCAGCCCTTTGGGGGGACAGTTCACAGATACGCAGTATTTT

length: 16
V: TRBV18
D: -
J: TRBJ1-3
size: once
CDR3: CASSPSRGAGGNTIYF
DNA: TGTGCCAGCTCACCATCTCGGGGGGCCGGTGGAAACACCATATATTTT

length: 13
V: TRBV2
D: -
J: TRBJ2-1
size: -
CDR3: CASRGGILNEQFF
DNA: TGTGCCAGCCGGGGCGGGATTTTGAATGAGCAGTTCTTC

length: 13
V: TRBV7-8
D: TRBD2
J: TRBJ2-7
size: -
CDR3: CASSFRGGNEQYF
DNA: TGTGCCAGCAGTTTCCGGGGGGGTAACGAGCAGTACTTC

length: 15
V: TRBV6-5
D: -
J: TRBJ1-1
size: -
CDR3: CASRPASVGQAEAFF
DNA: TGTGCCAGCAGACCCGCCTCAGTGGGGCAGGCGGAAGCTTTCTTT

length: 14
V: TRBV5-4
D: -
J: TRBJ1-3
size: -
CDR3: CASSLRGTGNTIYF
DNA: TGTGCCAGCAGCTTAAGGGGGACCGGAAACACCATATATTTT

length: 15
V: TRBV11-1
D: -
J: TRBJ2-5
size: -
CDR3: CASRFGGAQQETQYF
DNA: TGTGCCAGCAGGTTTGGGGGGGCGCAGCAAGAGACCCAGTACTTC

length: 12
V: TRBV4-1
D: -
J: TRBJ1-1
size: -
CDR3: CASSPGYTEAFF
DNA: TGCGCCAGCAGCCCAGGCTACACTGAAGCTTTCTTT

length: 15
V: TRBV6-9
D: TRBD1
J: TRBJ2-1
size: -
CDR3: CASREGGASYNEQFF
DNA: TGTGCCAGCAGAGAAGGGGGCGCGTCCTACAATGAGCAGTTCTTC

length: 19
V: TRBV11-2
D: TRBD1
J: TRBJ1-6
size: -
CDR3: CASSLPWDRKTSIESPLHF
DNA: TGTGCCAGCAGCTTACCCTGGGACAGGAAAACATCTATAGAGTCACCCCTCCACTTT

length: 13
V: TRBV10-3
D: TRBD1
J: TRBJ1-2
size: -
CDR3: CAIESGTGASYTF
DNA: TGTGCCATTGAGTCCGGGACAGGGGCTAGCTACACCTTC

length: 17
V: TRBV12-5
D: -
J: TRBJ2-3
size: -
CDR3: CASGLVPFQLSTDTQYF
DNA: TGTGCTAGTGGTTTGGTACCTTTTCAGTTGAGCACAGATACGCAGTATTTT

length: 14
V: TRBV27
D: -
J: TRBJ1-1
size: -
CDR3: CASSLSGGRTEAFF
DNA: TGTGCCAGCAGCTTGTCAGGAGGTCGAACTGAAGCTTTCTTT

length: 13
V: TRBV30
D: -
J: TRBJ1-4
size: -
CDR3: CAWSTGSNEKLFF
DNA: TGTGCCTGGAGTACCGGGTCGAATGAAAAACTGTTTTTT

length: 11
V: TRBV6-4
D: TRBD1
J: TRBJ1-1
size: -
CDR3: CATMTGGRAFF
DNA: TGTGCCACTATGACAGGGGGCCGAGCTTTCTTT

length: 16
V: TRBV6-5
D: TRBD1
J: TRBJ2-7
size: -
CDR3: CASSLLPGQGADEQYF
DNA: TGTGCCAGCAGTTTGCTTCCGGGACAGGGGGCCGACGAGCAGTACTTC

length: 15
V: TRBV4-1
D: -
J: TRBJ1-2
size: -
CDR3: CASSQVPDSIYGYTF
DNA: TGCGCCAGCAGCCAAGTCCCGGACAGCATCTATGGCTACACCTTC

length: 15
V: TRBV2
D: -
J: TRBJ1-5
size: -
CDR3: CASSVSLGGNQPQHF
DNA: TGTGCCAGCAGTGTTTCACTGGGGGGTAATCAGCCCCAGCATTTT

length: 16
V: TRBV7-9
D: -
J: TRBJ2-7
size: -
CDR3: CASSPQRGGGSYEQYF
DNA: TGTGCCAGCAGCCCCCAAAGGGGGGGTGGCTCCTACGAGCAGTACTTC

length: 15
V: TRBV4-1
D: TRBD2
J: TRBJ2-1
size: -
CDR3: CASRPTGTIYNEQFF
DNA: TGCGCCAGCAGGCCGACCGGGACTATATACAATGAGCAGTTCTTC

length: 14
V: TRBV2
D: -
J: TRBJ1-4
size: -
CDR3: CASSDTGHNEKLFF
DNA: TGTGCCAGCAGTGATACAGGTCATAATGAAAAACTGTTTTTT

length: 15
V: TRBV6-4
D: -
J: TRBJ2-7
size: -
CDR3: CASSDRPKRSYEQYF
DNA: TGTGCCAGCAGTGATAGGCCAAAGCGTTCCTACGAGCAGTACTTC

length: 14
V: TRBV28
D: TRBD2
J: TRBJ2-5
size: -
CDR3: CASSYRTSGETQYF
DNA: TGTGCCAGCAGCTATAGGACTAGCGGAGAGACCCAGTACTTC

length: 13
V: TRBV9
D: TRBD1
J: TRBJ2-7
size: -
CDR3: CASSPRDSYEQYF
DNA: TGTGCCAGCAGCCCTCGGGACAGTTACGAGCAGTACTTC

length: 14
V: TRBV2
D: TRBD1
J: TRBJ1-1
size: once
CDR3: CASRRQGVNTEAFF
DNA: TGTGCCAGCAGACGACAGGGTGTTAACACTGAAGCTTTCTTT

length: 16
V: TRBV27
D: -
J: TRBJ1-2
size: -
CDR3: CASSLSSGGGHYGYTF
DNA: TGTGCCAGCAGTTTATCATCTGGGGGGGGGCACTACGGCTACACCTTC

length: 14
V: TRBV6-4
D: TRBD1
J: TRBJ1-1
size: -
CDR3: CASFRGHGNTEAFF
DNA: TGTGCCAGCTTCAGGGGGCACGGGAACACTGAAGCTTTCTTT